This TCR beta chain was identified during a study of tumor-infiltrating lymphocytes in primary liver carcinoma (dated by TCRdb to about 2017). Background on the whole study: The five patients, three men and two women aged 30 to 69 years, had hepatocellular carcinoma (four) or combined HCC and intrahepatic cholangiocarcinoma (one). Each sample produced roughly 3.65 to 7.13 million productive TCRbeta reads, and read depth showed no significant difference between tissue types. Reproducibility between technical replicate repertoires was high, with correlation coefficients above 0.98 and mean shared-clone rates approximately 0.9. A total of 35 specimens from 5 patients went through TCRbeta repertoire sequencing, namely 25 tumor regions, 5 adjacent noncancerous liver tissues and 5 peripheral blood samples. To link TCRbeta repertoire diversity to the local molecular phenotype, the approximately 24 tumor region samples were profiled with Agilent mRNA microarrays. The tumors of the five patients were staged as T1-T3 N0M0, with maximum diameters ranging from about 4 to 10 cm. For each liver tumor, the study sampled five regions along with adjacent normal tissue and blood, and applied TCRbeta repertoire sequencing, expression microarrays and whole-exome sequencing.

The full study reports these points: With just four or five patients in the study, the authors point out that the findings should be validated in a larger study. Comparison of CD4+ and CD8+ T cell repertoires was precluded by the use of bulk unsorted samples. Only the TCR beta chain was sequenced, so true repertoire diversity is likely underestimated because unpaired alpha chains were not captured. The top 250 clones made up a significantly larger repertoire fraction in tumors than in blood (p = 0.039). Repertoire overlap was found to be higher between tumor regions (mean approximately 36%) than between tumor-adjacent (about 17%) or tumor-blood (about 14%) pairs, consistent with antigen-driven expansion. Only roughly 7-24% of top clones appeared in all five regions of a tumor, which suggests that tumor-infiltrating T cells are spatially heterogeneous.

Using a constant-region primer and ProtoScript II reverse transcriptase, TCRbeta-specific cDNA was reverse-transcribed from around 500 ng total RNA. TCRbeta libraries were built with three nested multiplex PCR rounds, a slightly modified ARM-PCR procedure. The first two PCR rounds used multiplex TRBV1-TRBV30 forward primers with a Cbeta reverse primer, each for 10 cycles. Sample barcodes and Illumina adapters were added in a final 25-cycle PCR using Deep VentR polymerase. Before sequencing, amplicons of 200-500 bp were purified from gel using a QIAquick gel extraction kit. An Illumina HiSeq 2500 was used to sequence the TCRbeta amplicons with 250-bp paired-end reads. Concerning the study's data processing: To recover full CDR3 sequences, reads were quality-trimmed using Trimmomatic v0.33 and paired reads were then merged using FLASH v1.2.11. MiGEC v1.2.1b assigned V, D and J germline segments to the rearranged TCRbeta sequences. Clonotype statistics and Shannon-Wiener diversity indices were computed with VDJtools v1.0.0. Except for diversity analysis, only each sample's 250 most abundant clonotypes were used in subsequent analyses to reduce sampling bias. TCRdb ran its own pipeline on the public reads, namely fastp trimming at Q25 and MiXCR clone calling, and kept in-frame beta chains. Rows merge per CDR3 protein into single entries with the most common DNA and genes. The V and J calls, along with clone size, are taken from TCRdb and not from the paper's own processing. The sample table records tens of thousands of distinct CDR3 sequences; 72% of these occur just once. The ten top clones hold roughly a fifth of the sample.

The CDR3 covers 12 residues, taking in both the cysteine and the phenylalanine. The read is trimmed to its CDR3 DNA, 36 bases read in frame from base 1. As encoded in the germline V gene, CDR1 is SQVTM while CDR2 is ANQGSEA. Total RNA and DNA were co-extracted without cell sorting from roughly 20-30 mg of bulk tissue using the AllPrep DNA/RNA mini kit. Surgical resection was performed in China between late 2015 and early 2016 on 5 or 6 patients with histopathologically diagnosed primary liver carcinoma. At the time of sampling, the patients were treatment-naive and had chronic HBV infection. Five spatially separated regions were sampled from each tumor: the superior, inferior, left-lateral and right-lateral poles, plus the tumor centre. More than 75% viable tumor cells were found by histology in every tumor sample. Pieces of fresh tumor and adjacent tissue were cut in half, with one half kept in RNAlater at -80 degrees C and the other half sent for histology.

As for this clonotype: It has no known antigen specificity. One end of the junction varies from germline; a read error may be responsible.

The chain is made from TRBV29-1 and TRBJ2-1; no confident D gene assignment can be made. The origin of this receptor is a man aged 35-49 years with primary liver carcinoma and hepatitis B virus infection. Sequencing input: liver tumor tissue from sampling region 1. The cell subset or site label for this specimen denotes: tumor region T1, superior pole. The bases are TGCAGCACACTGGGCTCCTACAAAGAGCAGTTCTTC. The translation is CSTLGSYKEQFF.